The 29 T cell receptor beta chains listed next were all sequenced from one sample in a study of T cell clonality in common variable immunodeficiency. Repertoires were generated with immunoSEQ multiplex PCR, while TCRdb's copy carries only in-frame clones and drops some. Observed in the sample are some 45,000 clones, none of them singletons. The sequenced sample consisted of peripheral blood mononuclear cells. Receptor source: a person aged 18 to 75 in good health.

This clone was counted ten times or more. The read ends 3 residues early relative to the CDR3; the germline J gene fills the gap. The rearrangement uses TRBV7-6 and TRBJ2-3, with 7 bases matching TRBD2. Germline CDR1 is SGHVS and CDR2 is FNYEAQ. CDR3 size: 15 residues. After removal of 6 bases from V and 2 bases from J, the junction contained 8 bases not matched to a gene. CDR3 loop: CASSPGRVFTDTQYF. CDR3 DNA (partial): TGTGCCAGCAGTCCAGGGAGGGTTTTCACAGATACG.

Note on this clone: Relative to the germline gene, one junction end is altered; a read error may explain this. From the germline J gene comes the end of the CDR3, since the read stops 3 residues before it. The chain has TRBV30 and TRBJ2-3, with 9 bases that match TRBD1. This CDR3 has 15 amino acids. In germline, CDR1 is GTSNPN, CDR2 SVGIG (reference sequence). Partial CDR3 DNA: TGTGCCTGGACTCAAGGACAGGGGCGTCCAGAGACG. It codes for CAWTQGQGRPET. Given in full, the CDR3 is CAWTQGQGRPETQYF.

In the case of this clone: The missing CDR3 end, 3 residues past where the read stops, is filled in from the germline J gene. The chain uses TRBV2 and TRBJ1-5; D uncertain. From germline, CDR1 is SNHLY and CDR2 FYNNEI. This CDR3 is 13 amino acids long. V gave up 4 bases and J gave up 7 bases, with 11 bases separating them. CDR3 in amino acids: CASSGMLGQPQHF. The CDR3 bases that were read are TGTGCCAGCAGTGGAATGTTAGGGCAGCCC.

At least ten counts were recorded for this clone. The read comes to an end 3 residues before the CDR3 does, leaving the germline J gene to fill in the end. The rearrangement uses TRBV10-3 and TRBJ2-5, with a possible D match to TRBD2 (6 bases). Between the trimmed V and J ends, which lost 4 bases and 1 base, there was a span of 10 bases. Germline V lookup: CDR1 ENHRY, CDR2 SYGVKD. The CDR3 has 14 amino acids. The CDR3: CAISVLASQETQYF. The covered CDR3 bases are TGTGCCATCAGTGTTCTAGCGTCCCAAGAGACC.

This clone was detected ten times or more. Read coverage stops 3 residues before the CDR3 terminus; the germline J gene supplies the remainder. The J gene is TRBJ1-2, the V gene TRBV30, with D unclear. The germline CDR1 and CDR2 sequences are GTSNPN and SVGIG (reference sequence). CDR3 length equals 12 residues. The V and J ends lost 4 bases and 3 bases respectively, with 9 bases between them. CDR3: CAWTRSYYGYTF. The CDR3 bases that were read are TGTGCCTGGACCCGGTCTTACTATGGC.

This clone was counted at least ten times. The read halts 3 residues ahead of the CDR3 end, with the missing end drawn from the germline J gene. The gene calls are TRBV18 and TRBJ2-1; 7 positions match TRBD1. Germline CDR1 KGHSH, CDR2 LQKENI. The CDR3 is 15 residues long. Germline trimming cut 3 bases from V and 0 bases from J; bases unmatched to any gene: 2. The CDR3 bases that were read are TGTGCCAGCTCACCCGCAGGGGGCTCCTACAATGAG. Translating it yields CASSPAGGSYNE. The full CDR3 protein reads CASSPAGGSYNEQFF.

This clone was seen repeatedly, ten times or more. From the germline J gene comes the end of the CDR3, since the read stops 3 residues before it. The chain couples TRBV5-1 to TRBJ2-5; 9 nucleotides line up with TRBD1. Germline V gives CDR1 SGHRS, CDR2 YFSETQ. This CDR3 is built from 14 residues. The V gene end was trimmed by 4 bases and the J gene end by 7 bases; junction bases not matched to a gene: 8. The sequenced CDR3 bases are TGCGCCAGCAGCCCGGGACAGGGATCGGGGACC. Its protein is CASSPGQGSGT. Given in full, the CDR3 is CASSPGQGSGTQYF. Full variable domain (outside the CDR3, taken from reference TRBV5-1 and TRBJ2-5): KAGVTQTPRYLIKTRGQQVTLSCSPISGHRSVSWYQQTPGQGLQFLFEYFSETQRNKGNFPGRFSGRQFSNSRSEMNVSTLELGDSALYLCASSPGQGSGTQYFGPGTRLLVL.

This clone has at least ten counts. The read falls 3 residues short of the CDR3 end, and the missing part is taken from the germline J gene. The V gene is TRBV12-3 or TRBV12-4, the J gene TRBJ2-1, with a weak D call TRBD1 (5 bases). The CDR3 is 16 residues long. Trimming took off 6 bases at V and 9 bases at J, with 24 bases between the two ends. The sequenced CDR3 bases are TGTGCCAGCAGCCATAGGTGGGCAGGGTTGGTAGTTGAG. It codes for CASSHRWAGLVVE. Given in full, the CDR3 is CASSHRWAGLVVEQFF.

This clone was picked up many times. The CDR3 end is not reached by the read, which stops 3 residues before it; the germline J gene fills it in. V is TRBV10-3 and J is TRBJ1-6; maybe TRBD1 (5 bases). The CDR3 consists of 16 residues. CDR1 and CDR2 from the germline V gene are ENHRY and SYGVKD. V was pared by 3 bases and J by 7 bases, with 16 bases between. The sequenced CDR3 bases are TGTGCCATCAGTGACTCTAAGGGGCTGGGCAATTCACCC. Translating gives CAISDSKGLGNSP. The entire CDR3 protein is CAISDSKGLGNSPLHF.

The part of the CDR3 DNA that was read is TGTGCCAGCAGCGCACAGGTTGACACTGAA. Translated, it gives CASSAQVDTE. Given in full, the CDR3 is CASSAQVDTEAFF. V is TRBV11-3 and J is TRBJ1-1; perhaps TRBD1 as D (5 bases). With the read ending 3 residues before the CDR3 end, the germline J gene is used to fill in that end. CDR3 length: 13 amino acids. Between the trimmed V and J ends, which lost 5 bases and 3 bases, there was a span of 10 bases. Germline V CDR1 and CDR2: SGHNT, YENEEA.

This clone was picked up many times. This sample includes further DNA sequences coding for the same CDR3. CDR3: CASSPGLQETQYF. Incomplete CDR3 DNA: TGTGCCAGCTCACCAGGCCTCCAAGAGACG. This chain joins TRBV18 and TRBJ2-3, with unresolved D. The read finishes 3 residues shy of the CDR3 end, and the germline J gene is used to complete it. CDR1 and CDR2 from the germline V gene are KGHSH and LQKENI. The CDR3 loop spans 13 amino acids.

Many counts were recorded for this clone. CDR3 residues: CASSFQGGEKLFF. Partial CDR3 DNA: TGTGCCAGCAGCTTCCAGGGAGGGGAAAAA. The chain has TRBV5-6 and TRBJ1-4, with D maybe TRBD1 (5 bases). The CDR3 end falls 3 residues outside the read, so it is completed with the germline J gene. Trimming took off 2 bases at V and 8 bases at J, with 10 bases between the two ends. The CDR3 runs 13 residues. From germline, CDR1 is SGHDT and CDR2 YYEEEE. The full variable domain, rest sourced from reference TRBV5-6 and TRBJ1-4, is DAGVTQSPTHLIKTRGQQVTLRCSPKSGHDTVSWYQQALGQGPQFIFQYYEEEERQRGNFPDRFSGHQFPNYSSELNVNALLLGDSALYLCASSFQGGEKLFFGSGTQLSVL.

This clone was found many times. The read ends 3 residues before the CDR3 terminus; that terminus is restored from the germline J gene. The J gene is TRBJ1-1, the V gene TRBV30; 7 nucleotides line up with TRBD1. The CDR3 contains 13 residues. In germline, CDR1 is GTSNPN, CDR2 SVGIG (reference sequence). The V segment lost 2 bases and the J segment 2 bases; nucleotides outside the gene matches: 2. The covered CDR3 bases are TGTGCCTGGAGTCAGGGGGGAAACACTGAA. Translating it yields CAWSQGGNTE. The entire CDR3 protein is CAWSQGGNTEAFF.

There are many counts of this clone. With the read ending 3 residues before the CDR3 end, the germline J gene is used to fill in that end. The V and J genes are TRBV5-1 and TRBJ2-3; 7 nucleotides align to TRBD1. This CDR3 is 13 amino acids long. Trimming took 4 bases from V and 4 from J; bases not matched to a gene: 3. Germline V gene lookup returns CDR1 SGHRS and CDR2 YFSETQ. The CDR3 spells CASSPGQPDTQYF. The sequenced CDR3 bases are TGCGCCAGCAGCCCGGGACAGCCAGATACG.

This clone was detected ten times or more. From the germline J gene comes the end of the CDR3, since the read stops 3 residues before it. The gene calls are TRBV4-2 and TRBJ1-4, with a weak D call TRBD1 (5 bases). Trimming cost V 0 bases and J 3 bases, with 11 bases left between them. Germline values: CDR1 LGHNA, CDR2 YNFKEQ. This CDR3 is built from 16 residues. The covered CDR3 bases are TGTGCCAGCAGCCAAGAGCCCACAGGACCTAATGAAAAA. The encoded protein is CASSQEPTGPNEK. The whole CDR3 protein is CASSQEPTGPNEKLFF.

This clone was counted many times. Sequence at one end of the junction differs from germline and may be a read error. With the read ending 3 residues before the CDR3 end, the germline J gene is used to fill in that end. The V and J genes are TRBV4-2 and TRBJ2-7; 8 bases agree with TRBD1. The germline V gene has CDR1 LGHNA and CDR2 YNFKEQ. CDR3 size: 15 residues. Here the CDR3 reads CASSKDGQGAYEQYF. CDR3 bases read: TGCGCCAGCAGCAAAGACGGGCAGGGGGCTTACGAG.

In its sample, this clone was seen many times. The read stops 3 residues short of the end of the CDR3; the missing end is completed from the germline J gene. J is TRBJ1-2 and V is TRBV7-2; 7 positions agree with TRBD1. This CDR3 is 14 amino acids long. The germline V gene has CDR1 SGHTA and CDR2 FQGNSA. Unmatched junction bases numbered 7, after V lost 5 bases and J lost 4 bases. CDR3 bases read: TGTGCCAGCAGCCCAGGGGGAAGTGGCTATGGC. Translation: CASSPGGSGYG. The CDR3 in its entirety is CASSPGGSGYGYTF.

In its sample, this clone was seen many times. The read gets to within 3 residues of the CDR3 end, and the germline J gene fills in the rest. The chain combines TRBV20-1 with TRBJ2-3, with D maybe TRBD2 (6 bases). Per the germline V gene, CDR1 is DFQATT and CDR2 is SNEGSKA (reference sequence). The CDR3 length is 14 residues. The CDR3 sequence: CTSGPGGRTDTQYF. The covered CDR3 bases are TGCACGAGCGGGCCCGGTGGGCGGACAGATACG.

This clone was found many times. CDR3 residues: CATRGLGNSPLHF. The DNA read from the CDR3 is TGTGCCACCAGGGGGCTGGGGAATTCACCC. The genes are TRBV19 and TRBJ1-6; 8 bases line up with TRBD1. The read comes to an end 3 residues before the CDR3 does, leaving the germline J gene to fill in the end. V dropped 10 bases and J dropped 7; count of bases not matched to a gene: 6. Germline V lookup: CDR1 LNHDA, CDR2 SQIVND (reference sequence). This CDR3 has 13 amino acids.

This clone was counted between two and nine times. Read coverage stops 3 residues before the CDR3 terminus; the germline J gene supplies the remainder. The V and J genes are TRBV19 and TRBJ1-2, with a possible D match to TRBD1 (6 bases). CDR1 and CDR2 (germline): LNHDA, SQIVND (reference sequence). The CDR3 runs 16 residues. The CDR3 sequence is CASSIKSGGALDTYTF. Partial CDR3 DNA: TGTGCCAGTAGTATCAAGAGCGGGGGGGCCCTAGATACC. Complete variable domain (other parts from reference TRBV19 and TRBJ1-2): DGGITQSPKYLFRKEGQNVTLSCEQNLNHDAMYWYRQDPGQGLRLIYYSQIVNDFQKGDIAEGYSVSREKKESFPLTVTSAQKNPTAFYLCASSIKSGGALDTYTFGSGTRLTVV.

In its sample, this clone was seen a few times. The missing CDR3 end, 3 residues past where the read stops, is filled in from the germline J gene. The V call is TRBV2, the J call TRBJ1-1; D not certain. V lost 8 bases, J lost 0 bases, and 4 bases lay in between. This CDR3 is built from 11 residues. CDR1 SNHLY and CDR2 FYNNEI come from the germline V gene. The CDR3 sequence is CASFMNTEAFF. The CDR3 bases that were read are TGTGCCAGCTTCATGAACACTGAA.

Concerning this clone: Read coverage stops 3 residues before the CDR3 terminus; the germline J gene supplies the remainder. V and J are TRBV7-9 and TRBJ2-7, with D possibly being TRBD2 (6 bases). This CDR3 is built from 15 residues. Trimming pared 5 bases from V and 0 bases from J, leaving 14 bases between. Per the germline V gene, CDR1 is SEHNR and CDR2 is FQNEAQ (reference sequence). The DNA read from the CDR3 is TGTGCCAGCAGCCTGGGGGGACTCCGCTCCTACGAG. Protein: CASSLGGLRSYE. In full, the CDR3 reads CASSLGGLRSYEQYF.

This clone was counted at least ten times. CDR3 amino acids: CASSPGLGFNEQFF. The sequenced part of the CDR3 DNA is TGTGCCAGTAGTCCTGGACTAGGATTTAATGAG. The chain recombines TRBV19 with TRBJ2-1; 7 nucleotides align to TRBD2. Sequencing ends 3 residues short of the CDR3 end; the germline J gene provides the rest. Germline CDR1 LNHDA, CDR2 SQIVND (reference sequence). The CDR3 consists of 14 residues. The junction had 8 bases not matched to a gene; V was cut back by 5 bases and J by 7 bases.

The table lists this clone with many counts. The read stops 3 residues short of the end of the CDR3; the missing end is completed from the germline J gene. The chain has TRBV7-2 and TRBJ2-2; 9 positions match TRBD1. After removal of 3 bases from V and 2 bases from J, the junction contained 1 base not matched to a gene. The CDR3 runs 15 residues. Germline V lookup: CDR1 SGHTA, CDR2 FQGNSA. The CDR3 loop reads CASSLGQGNTGELFF. The CDR3 DNA, read in part, is TGTGCCAGCAGCTTGGGACAGGGTAACACCGGGGAG.

This clone was observed at least ten times. The observed sequence ends 3 residues before the CDR3 terminus, with the missing tail filled in from the germline J gene. The J gene is TRBJ1-5, the V gene TRBV20-1; maybe TRBD1 (5 bases). Per germline, CDR1 DFQATT and CDR2 SNEGSKA (reference sequence). This CDR3 comprises 15 residues. Trimming took 0 bases from V and 5 from J, leaving 14 bases between them. The CDR3 sequence: CSAREAFETDQPQHF. The part of the CDR3 DNA that was read is TGCAGTGCTAGAGAGGCTTTTGAGACAGATCAGCCC.

This clone was counted ten times or more. The read comes to an end 3 residues before the CDR3 does, leaving the germline J gene to fill in the end. The rearrangement joins TRBV3-1 (or the pseudogene TRBV3-2) to TRBJ2-1, with 7 bases identical to TRBD1. CDR1 and CDR2 (germline): LGHDT, YNNKEL (reference sequence). The junction had 11 bases not matched to a gene; V was cut back by 4 bases and J by 5 bases. The CDR3 loop spans 16 amino acids. Partial CDR3 DNA: TGTGCCAGCAGCCGCGCCGGACAGGTGGCAAACAATGAG. It is translated as CASSRAGQVANNE. The entire CDR3 protein is CASSRAGQVANNEQFF.

In its sample, this clone was seen many times. The CDR3 extends 3 residues past the end of the read, so its final part is completed from the germline J gene. The chain carries TRBV7-9 and TRBJ2-5; TRBD2 might be the D (5 bases). The CDR3 is 13 residues long. CDR1 and CDR2 from the germline V gene are SEHNR and FQNEAQ (reference sequence). Trimming cost V 5 bases and J 2 bases, with 9 bases left between them. This chain's CDR3 is CASSAGLQETQYF. Incomplete CDR3 DNA: TGTGCCAGCAGCGCCGGACTTCAAGAGACC.

This clone was found many times. The missing CDR3 end, 3 residues past where the read stops, is filled in from the germline J gene. V gene TRBV15 combines with J gene TRBJ1-5, with 10 bases that match TRBD1. Germline lookup yields CDR1 LNHNV and CDR2 YYDKDF (reference sequence). The CDR3 length is 15 residues. The trim removed 3 bases at V and 6 bases at J, leaving 5 bases unmatched. The CDR3 bases that were read are TGTGCCACCAGCAGTGGGACAGGGGCGAGTCAGCCC. Its translation is CATSSGTGASQP. The whole CDR3 reads CATSSGTGASQPQHF.

On this clone: With the read ending 3 residues before the CDR3 end, the germline J gene is used to fill in that end. V usage is TRBV7-9 and J usage is TRBJ2-7; no firm D call. Germline CDR1 reads SEHNR; CDR2 reads FQNEAQ (reference sequence). This CDR3 contains 15 residues. The germline V and J ends were trimmed by 1 base and 3 bases, with 13 bases remaining between them. The covered CDR3 bases are TGTGCCAGCAGCTTAGGATCGGTGAGCCGCTACGAG. Translating gives CASSLGSVSRYE. The entire CDR3 protein reads CASSLGSVSRYEQYF.